The following is a T cell receptor (beta chain) sequence with its context. No cognate antigen has been identified for it. One base away there is no much larger clone; base qualities are not given. The library was obtained by the immunoSEQ multiplex PCR assay. The immuneACCESS repertoire file appears here via TCRdb, limited to in-frame rearrangements. These files lack a portion of the clones; in checked studies, under half of the deficit traces to unresolved V genes, and the cause of the others is not known. For this sample there are some 43,000 clones; 75% to 85% appear just once. The ten most abundant clones make up 2.5% to 3.5% of the sample. This sample was taken from a study of radiotherapy plus CTLA-4 blockade in lung cancer (dated by TCRdb to 2017 to 2018). In the study overall: Objective responses were observed in approximately 19% of enrolled patients, and disease control was achieved in around 28%.

V lost 4 bases and J lost 5 bases; the stretch between them is 15 bases long. Measured from the cysteine to the phenylalanine, the CDR3 is 15 residues long. This entry keeps only the CDR3 DNA: 45 bases, framed from base 1. CDR1 and CDR2, looked up from the germline V gene, are SGHRS and YFSETQ. Focal radiation therapy combined with CTLA-4 blockade (ipilimumab) was tested in patients with chemo-refractory metastatic non-small-cell lung cancer. Paper-wide results and their limitations: The strongest predictors of response were reported to be early dynamic shifts in blood T cell clones along with a rise in serum interferon-beta following radiation. After treatment with radiotherapy and ipilimumab, TCR clones that came from tumors expanded in the peripheral blood.

Specimen: peripheral blood, collected from a patient treated with radiotherapy plus ipilimumab. The sequence is built from TRBV5-1 and TRBJ2-2; a tentative D match to TRBD1 spans 7 bases. The source of this sequence is a human donor with non-small cell lung cancer who had stable disease on radiotherapy plus ipilimumab. The CDR3 corresponds to CASSQEGARTGELFF. In nucleotides, the sequence is TGCGCCAGCAGCCAGGAGGGGGCGCGAACCGGGGAGCTGTTTTTT. Here the CDR3 is joined to the reference TRBV5-1 and TRBJ2-2 genes, and the full variable domain is: KAGVTQTPRYLIKTRGQQVTLSCSPISGHRSVSWYQQTPGQGLQFLFEYFSETQRNKGNFPGRFSGRQFSNSRSEMNVSTLELGDSALYLCASSQEGARTGELFFGEGSRLTVL.